This T cell receptor beta chain was sequenced for a study of blood T cell repertoires in COVID-19. CDR1 and CDR2 from the germline V gene are MGHDK and SYGVNS. Trimming shortened V by 3 bases and J by 7 bases, and 14 bases separated the two germline ends. There are 14 residues in the CDR3. Original processing notes: How many nucleated cells were present was estimated from reference gene primer amplification. Sequenced by immunoSEQ multiplex PCR; TCRdb stores in-frame clones only, minus some. Clone size and V and J calls were adopted from that table, with D and trimming inferred from the DNA. The table has roughly 290,000 clones, about nine tenths seen once; the top ten hold around 13%. The table lists this clone with a few counts.

Sequenced input: peripheral blood. V and J are TRBV25-1 and TRBJ2-3; D remains unclear. The clonotype was recovered from a woman aged 60-75 years with acute or convalescent COVID-19. The CDR3 nucleotides read TGTGCCAGCAGTGAGCCTGGGTCAGCGAATACGCAGTATTTT. Translated, it gives CASSEPGSANTQYF. Based on the CDR3 plus reference TRBV25-1 and TRBJ2-3, the full variable domain is EADIYQTPRYLVIGTGKKITLECSQTMGHDKMYWYQQDPGMELHLIHYSYGVNSTEKGDLSSESTVSRIRTEHFPLTLESARPSHTSQYLCASSEPGSANTQYFGPGTRLTVL.